A selection of T cell receptor beta chains follows, all from one sample in a study of blood T cell repertoires in COVID-19. The protocol was immunoSEQ multiplex PCR, while the TCRdb copy is restricted to in-frame clones and leaves out a portion. Of 69,000 or so clones detected, 84% appear once; the ten largest clones hold approximately 12%. Sample: peripheral blood. The receptors were gathered from a man aged 50 to 60 with COVID-19, enrolled during active disease. Each CDR3 is given with its conserved first and last residue. A D gene is named only where the DNA matches it firmly. Where a row states a size, it is once, few, many or the class of an expanded clone; other rows omit it.

v_gene	j_gene	d_gene	abundance	CDR3nt	CDR3aa
TRBV7-8	TRBJ2-7	TRBD1	NA	TGTGCCAGCAGCGGACGGACAGGAAACTACGAGCAGTACTTC	CASSGRTGNYEQYF
TRBV19	TRBJ1-3	NA	NA	TGTGCCAGTAGCCTGACAGCTCTACGGGGAAACACCATATATTTT	CASSLTALRGNTIYF
TRBV4-1	TRBJ2-7	TRBD1	NA	TGCGCCAGCAGCCAGCTGGGACAGGGGAACTACGAGCAGTACTTC	CASSQLGQGNYEQYF
TRBV6-5	TRBJ1-6	NA	NA	TGTGCCAGCAGAGACTCGGGGAATTCACCCCTCCACTTT	CASRDSGNSPLHF
TRBV9	TRBJ1-3	NA	NA	TGTGCCAGCAGCGTAGGTCTGTTGAAGGGAGGGCATGGAAACACCATATATTTT	CASSVGLLKGGHGNTIYF
TRBV9	TRBJ2-1	TRBD1	few	TGTGCCAGCAGCCACCACAGGGGGAGCGCCTACAATGAGCAGTTCTTC	CASSHHRGSAYNEQFF
TRBV13	TRBJ1-2	NA	few	TGTGCCAGCAGTGACAAGGGGGGGAACTATGGCTACACCTTC	CASSDKGGNYGYTF
TRBV10-3	TRBJ1-5	TRBD1	NA	TGTGCCATCAGTGACTCCGGGACAGGGGGCAATCAGCCCCAGCATTTT	CAISDSGTGGNQPQHF
TRBV5-6	TRBJ2-7	NA	NA	TGTGCCAGCAGCCGAGTTACGGGCGAGCAGTACTTC	CASSRVTGEQYF
TRBV10-3	TRBJ1-4	NA	NA	TGTGCCATCAGTGAGAGACAGGCGGCTAATGAAAAACTGTTTTTT	CAISERQAANEKLFF
TRBV7-2	TRBJ2-7	TRBD1	NA	TGTGCCAGCAGCTGGTCACAGGGGGCGCGGGAGCAGTACTTC	CASSWSQGAREQYF
TRBV11-2	TRBJ2-7	TRBD1	NA	TGTGCCAGCAGCTTAGGGGACAGGGTGTACGAGCAGTACTTC	CASSLGDRVYEQYF
TRBV6-5	TRBJ2-2	NA	NA	TGTGCCAGCAGTTACCAGGACAGGAACACCGGGGAGCTGTTTTTT	CASSYQDRNTGELFF
TRBV3-1/TRBV3-2	TRBJ1-6	NA	few	TGTGCCAGCAGCATGCGTGGGGGGGATTCACCCCTCCACTTT	CASSMRGGDSPLHF
TRBV7-2	TRBJ1-2	NA	NA	TGTGCCAGCAGCTCCGGGTCCAACTATGGCTACACCTTC	CASSSGSNYGYTF
TRBV9	TRBJ2-5	TRBD2	NA	TGTGCCAGCAGCGGGGGACTAGCGGCAAAGGGAGAGACCCAGTACTTC	CASSGGLAAKGETQYF
TRBV6-5	TRBJ2-5	TRBD1	NA	TGTGCCAGCAGTACACAGGGGGGTAGCGAGACCCAGTACTTC	CASSTQGGSETQYF
TRBV7-9	TRBJ1-1	NA	NA	TGTGCCAGCAGCTTAGGTGGGGGAGGGGAGCGAGCTTTCTTT	CASSLGGGGERAFF
TRBV18	TRBJ2-1	NA	NA	TGTGCCAGCTCACCCAAAGCAGGGGACTCCTACAATGAGCAGTTCTTC	CASSPKAGDSYNEQFF
TRBV5-6	TRBJ2-6	NA	NA	TGTGCCAGCAGCGACAGGACCTCTGGGGCCAACGTCCTGACTTTC	CASSDRTSGANVLTF
TRBV4-1	TRBJ2-4	TRBD1	NA	TGCGCCAGCAGCCAACAGGCCCCGGTGAAGAGGGGGCAAGCCAAAAACATTCAGTACTTC	CASSQQAPVKRGQAKNIQYF
TRBV7-2	TRBJ1-5	NA	NA	TGTGCCAGCAGCCCCGGACAACGCAATCAGCCCCAGCATTTT	CASSPGQRNQPQHF
TRBV6-2/TRBV6-3	TRBJ1-2	NA	NA	TGTGCCAGCAGTTACGCGGCTGTAGGTTATGGCTACACCTTC	CASSYAAVGYGYTF
TRBV9	TRBJ1-2	NA	NA	TGTGCCAGCAGCGTAAATTCGGGGGGTGGAATGAACTATGGCTACACCTTC	CASSVNSGGGMNYGYTF
TRBV7-6	TRBJ2-7	NA	NA	TGTGCCAGCAGTCCCGCCTTGGGGGGTTCCTACGAGCAGTACTTC	CASSPALGGSYEQYF
TRBV19	TRBJ2-7	TRBD1	once	TGTGCCAGTAGCTCGAGGGGGCCTCCGGACGAGCAGTACTTC	CASSSRGPPDEQYF
TRBV2	TRBJ2-2	NA	NA	TGTGCCAGCAGTGAATTTGACTCGCCCGGGGAGCTGTTTTTT	CASSEFDSPGELFF
TRBV3-1/TRBV3-2	TRBJ2-2	TRBD1	NA	TGTGCCAGCAGCCAGTCCCGGGACAGTCTCACCGGGGAGCTGTTTTTT	CASSQSRDSLTGELFF
TRBV7-9	TRBJ1-3	NA	NA	TGTGCCAGCACCCCGGGGAGTAGAAACACCATATATTTT	CASTPGSRNTIYF
TRBV4-3	TRBJ2-5	TRBD1	NA	TGCGCCAGCAGCCAAGTCGTCATTTTCTGGACAGGGATCGAAAAGACCCAGTACTTC	CASSQVVIFWTGIEKTQYF
TRBV6-2/TRBV6-3	TRBJ1-5	NA	NA	TGTGCCAGCAGTTACTCCCTCAGCGGCAGCAATCAGCCCCAGCATTTT	CASSYSLSGSNQPQHF
TRBV6-5	TRBJ2-7	TRBD1	NA	TGTGCCAGCAGTTACGCAGGGGGCCGGGACTACGAGCAGTACTTC	CASSYAGGRDYEQYF
TRBV6-5	TRBJ2-3	NA	NA	TGTGCCAGCAGTTACCGGGGACTCGGGGTCGGGGATACGCAGTATTTT	CASSYRGLGVGDTQYF
TRBV11-2	TRBJ1-4	NA	NA	TGTGCCAGCAGCTTAGTGGGAGGACCCAGAGGAAAACTGTTTTTT	CASSLVGGPRGKLFF
TRBV21-1	TRBJ1-2	NA	NA	TGTGCCAGCAGCAAAGAAATCGTGGACTTTCATCGAGCTAACTATGGCTACACCTTC	CASSKEIVDFHRANYGYTF
TRBV10-3	TRBJ1-1	NA	NA	TGTGCCATCAGTGAGAGTTACGGGGTGAACACTGAAGCTTTCTTT	CAISESYGVNTEAFF
TRBV7-3	TRBJ2-2	TRBD2	NA	TGTGCCAGCAGCCGCTCCGGGACTAGCGGCTCCCGGGAGCTGTTTTTT	CASSRSGTSGSRELFF
TRBV4-1	TRBJ2-1	TRBD1	few	TGCGCCAGCAGCCGGGGACAGGGTGTTAGGAATGAGCAGTTCTTC	CASSRGQGVRNEQFF
TRBV5-1	TRBJ2-5	NA	NA	TGCGCCAGCAGCTCGCAAGAGACCCAGTACTTC	CASSSQETQYF
TRBV7-3	TRBJ2-2	NA	once	TGTGCCAGCAGCTTGACAGCGAACACCGGGGAGCTGTTTTTT	CASSLTANTGELFF
TRBV5-1	TRBJ2-5	TRBD2	NA	TGCGCCAGCAGCTTTCTAGCGGGAGCGCAAGAGACCCAGTACTTC	CASSFLAGAQETQYF
TRBV5-4	TRBJ2-3	TRBD2	NA	TGTGCCAGCAGCTTGCCCCCCGGGACTACCCACGGGGATACGCAGTATTTT	CASSLPPGTTHGDTQYF
TRBV5-1	TRBJ2-2	NA	NA	TGCGCCAGCAGCTCAAAAGAAGACACCCACACCGGGGAGCTGTTTTTT	CASSSKEDTHTGELFF
TRBV9	TRBJ2-3	TRBD2	NA	TGTGCCAGCAGCGTAGTGCCCTCTGTGGGCGGGGGGCCCTCAGATACGCAGTATTTT	CASSVVPSVGGGPSDTQYF
TRBV12-3/TRBV12-4	TRBJ1-5	NA	NA	TGTGCCAGCAGTTTAGTTGGAGGGCCCCAGCATTTT	CASSLVGGPQHF
TRBV7-9	TRBJ2-5	TRBD2	NA	TGTGCCAGCAGCTTCAAAGCGGGGCAAGAGACCCAGTACTTC	CASSFKAGQETQYF
TRBV5-1	TRBJ1-1	NA	NA	TGCGCCAGCAGCTTGACAGTTTTGAACACTGAAGCTTTCTTT	CASSLTVLNTEAFF
TRBV9	TRBJ2-1	NA	NA	TGTGCCAGCAGCTCCCAAGGGGTAGTGGGTGAGCAGTTCTTC	CASSSQGVVGEQFF
TRBV6-6	TRBJ2-1	TRBD2	NA	TGTGCCAGCCGCCGGACTAGCGGGGTAAGCAATGAGCAGTTCTTC	CASRRTSGVSNEQFF
TRBV12-3/TRBV12-4	TRBJ1-2	NA	NA	TGTGCCAGCAGTTTAACGGGTAACTATGGCTACACCTTC	CASSLTGNYGYTF
TRBV10-1	TRBJ2-5	TRBD2	NA	TGCGCCAGCAGAATGGGACTAGCGGGCTGCCAAGAGACCCAGTACTTC	CASRMGLAGCQETQYF
TRBV9	TRBJ1-6	TRBD1	NA	TGTGCCAGCAGCCTCGGGACAGGGCGGGATAATTCACCCCTCCACTTT	CASSLGTGRDNSPLHF
TRBV13	TRBJ2-5	NA	NA	TGTGCCAGCAGCTTAAAAGGGCGGGTGGAGACCCAGTACTTC	CASSLKGRVETQYF